These 28 T cell receptor beta chains came from one sample sequenced in a study of blood T cell repertoires in COVID-19. The protocol was immunoSEQ multiplex PCR, while the TCRdb copy is restricted to in-frame clones and leaves out a portion. The sample records 250,000 to 300,000 clones, over 85% being singletons. Sequenced input: PBMCs or T cells enriched from blood (not recorded which). Receptor source: a woman aged 55-69 years who had recovered from COVID-19.

This chain uses TRBV19 with TRBJ2-1; perhaps TRBD2 as D (6 bases). The V gene lost 4 bases and the J gene lost 8 bases, with 15 bases spanning the gap. Germline V gene lookup returns CDR1 LNHDA and CDR2 SQIVND (reference sequence). The CDR3 covers 14 residues. The CDR3 region is CASSTWGERDEQFF. In nucleotides, the CDR3 is TGTGCCAGTAGTACTTGGGGGGAGAGGGATGAGCAGTTCTTC.

V usage is TRBV5-1 and J usage is TRBJ1-1; 8 nucleotides match TRBD1. Germline V gene lookup returns CDR1 SGHRS and CDR2 YFSETQ. V lost 0 bases and J lost 5; bases outside the gene matches: 3. The CDR3 totals 14 residues. CDR3 bases: TGCGCCAGCAGCTTGGGACAGGGGCGGACTGAAGCTTTCTTT. Translated, it gives CASSLGQGRTEAFF.

This clone was seen just once. CDR3 nucleotide sequence: TGTGCCTGGAGTTTGATTCCGGGAAGCGGGGAGCTGTTTTTT. This translates into CAWSLIPGSGELFF. The chain combines TRBV30 with TRBJ2-2; D perhaps matches TRBD2 (5 bases). The CDR3 runs to 14 residues. Trimming shortened V by 2 bases and J by 7 bases, and 14 bases separated the two germline ends. CDR1 and CDR2 from the germline V gene are GTSNPN and SVGIG (reference sequence).

V and J are TRBV6-4 and TRBJ2-3; a weak D match, TRBD2 (6 bases). The V end lost 0 bases, the J end lost 5 bases, and 12 bases lay between the germline ends. CDR1 and CDR2 from the germline V gene are MRHNA and SNTAGT. The CDR3 has 15 amino acids. CDR3 bases: TGTGCCAGCAGTGACTCGGCCCGAGCGGGAGATACGCAGTATTTT. Its protein product is CASSDSARAGDTQYF.

This sequence joins TRBV11-2 and TRBJ2-3, with a possible D match to TRBD2 (7 bases). Germline V gives CDR1 SGHAT, CDR2 FQNNGV. V lost 8 bases to trimming and J lost 0 bases, with 15 bases between them. This CDR3 is built from 15 residues. The CDR3 region has the DNA TGTGCCAGCGGCCCCAGGGGAGGGAGCACAGATACGCAGTATTTT. This sequence encodes CASGPRGGSTDTQYF.

This chain connects TRBV30 to TRBJ1-1, with 9 bases lining up with TRBD1. The CDR3 extends over 14 amino acids. The germline V gene has CDR1 GTSNPN and CDR2 SVGIG (reference sequence). J gave up 4 bases and V 2 bases, and 5 bases lay outside the gene matches. The CDR3 DNA reads TGTGCCTGGAGTAGCAGACAGGGGGTCACTGAAGCTTTCTTT. Its protein is CAWSSRQGVTEAFF. The whole variable domain, filled in from reference TRBV30 and TRBJ1-1, reads SQTIHQWPATLVQPVGSPLSLECTVEGTSNPNLYWYRQAAGRGLQLLFYSVGIGQISSEVPQNLSASRPQDRQFILSSKKLLLSDSGFYLCAWSSRQGVTEAFFGQGTRLTVV.

This clone was seen once. The chain uses TRBV5-1 and TRBJ2-7, with D possibly being TRBD1 (5 bases). This CDR3 region has 15 residues. V lost 0 bases and J lost 9, with 19 bases in between. Looked up from germline, CDR1 is SGHRS and CDR2 is YFSETQ. The CDR3 protein is CASSLGQGHPPGQYF. CDR3 nucleotides: TGCGCCAGCAGCTTGGGCCAAGGACACCCTCCAGGGCAGTACTTC.

The V gene is TRBV5-8, the J gene TRBJ1-3; D call uncertain. The V end was cut by 0 bases, the J end by 4 bases, with 5 bases between. CDR3 length equals 13 residues. Germline V CDR1 and CDR2: SGHTS, YDEGEE. The DNA for the CDR3 is TGTGCCAGCAGCTTGGATCTGGGAAACACCATATATTTT. Its translation: CASSLDLGNTIYF.

This chain uses TRBV15 with TRBJ2-7, with unresolved D. This CDR3 is built from 15 residues. CDR1 and CDR2 (germline): LNHNV, YYDKDF (reference sequence). Trimming stripped 0 bases from V and 2 bases from J, with 11 bases between. The CDR3 DNA follows: TGTGCCACCAGCAGAGAGGCGGCAACCCCCTACGAGCAGTACTTC. This sequence encodes CATSREAATPYEQYF.

This chain connects TRBV7-3 to TRBJ2-7; 7 nucleotides align to TRBD2. CDR1 SGHTA and CDR2 FQGTGA come from the germline V gene. This CDR3 comprises 18 residues. J lost 5 bases, V lost 1 base, and 17 bases had no gene match. CDR3 protein: CASSLIPSLADGFHEQYF. CDR3 in DNA: TGTGCCAGCAGCTTAATCCCATCCCTAGCGGATGGATTCCACGAGCAGTACTTC.

A few counts support this clone. The chain links TRBV18 to TRBJ1-3, with TRBD1 as a possible D gene (5 bases). Germline CDR1 reads KGHSH; CDR2 reads LQKENI. This CDR3 is 15 amino acids long. Trimming left V 3 bases short and J 4 bases short, with 13 bases between. The CDR3 DNA reads as TGTGCCAGCTCACCGGGGGAGGGAGGCGGAAACACCATATATTTT. It specifies CASSPGEGGGNTIYF.

This clone was counted only a few times. The rearrangement uses TRBV7-8 and TRBJ2-1, with 12 nucleotides matching TRBD2. The CDR3 has 15 amino acids. The germline V gene has CDR1 SGHVS and CDR2 FQNEAQ. The V and J ends lost 3 bases and 7 bases, in that order; junction bases with no gene match: 4. CDR3 coding DNA: TGTGCCAGCAGCTTCCCCGGGACTAGCGGGAATGAGCAGTTCTTC. This codes for CASSFPGTSGNEQFF.

This clone was counted once. The rearrangement uses TRBV6-1 and TRBJ1-6, with a possible D match to TRBD1 (6 bases). The germline V gene has CDR1 MNHNS and CDR2 SASEGT. The CDR3 extends over 16 amino acids. V was shortened by 3 bases and J by 6 bases, with 15 bases between the two germline ends. CDR3 sequence reads: CASSDRRGGFNSPLHF. Written as DNA, the CDR3 is TGTGCCAGCAGTGATCGAAGGGGGGGGTTTAATTCACCCCTCCACTTT.

Only one count was recorded for this clone. This chain joins TRBV2 and TRBJ2-1; 10 bases map to TRBD2. The CDR3 extends over 15 amino acids. Germline V CDR1 and CDR2: SNHLY, FYNNEI. V lost 6 bases and J lost 8; bases outside the gene matches: 10. As DNA, the CDR3 is TGTGCCAGCAGCAGGGGGGCTAGCGGGGGCTATGAGCAGTTCTTC. Its protein is CASSRGASGGYEQFF.

The V gene is TRBV2, the J gene TRBJ2-7, with TRBD1 matching 10 bases. Unmatched junction bases numbered 5, after V lost 8 bases and J lost 1 base. The CDR3 loop spans 14 amino acids. CDR1 SNHLY and CDR2 FYNNEI come from the germline V gene. CDR3 sequence (DNA): TGTGCCAGCGCACCGGGACAGGGGTCCTACGAGCAGTACTTC. It yields the protein CASAPGQGSYEQYF.

The chain links TRBV5-1 to TRBJ1-3, with D maybe TRBD1 (5 bases). Germline CDR1 and CDR2: SGHRS and YFSETQ. CDR3 length: 15 residues. V lost 4 bases and J lost 0, with 11 bases in between. The CDR3 protein is CASSLDSVSGNTIYF. The DNA for the CDR3 is TGCGCCAGCAGCCTCGACAGCGTCTCTGGAAACACCATATATTTT.

As for this clone: One end of the junction fails to match germline, which may point to a read error. The rearrangement joins TRBV2 to TRBJ2-7; TRBD2 might be the D (5 bases). The germline CDR1 and CDR2 sequences are SNHLY and FYNNEI. The CDR3 consists of 14 residues. The CDR3 bases are TGTGCCAGAAGTGGACTGAGAGGAAACTACGAGCAGTACTTC. It specifies CARSGLRGNYEQYF. Supplemented by reference TRBV2 and TRBJ2-7, the full variable domain reads EPEVTQTPSHQVTQMGQEVILRCVPISNHLYFYWYRQILGQKVEFLVSFYNNEISEKSEIFDDQFSVERPDGSNFTLKIRSTKLEDSAMYFCARSGLRGNYEQYFGPGTRLTVT.

The J gene is TRBJ1-2, the V gene TRBV18, with 10 positions matching TRBD1. There are 15 residues in the CDR3. Trimming cost V 6 bases and J 1 base; bases outside gene matches: 5. Germline values: CDR1 KGHSH, CDR2 LQKENI. CDR3 DNA: TGTGCCAGCTCTCTCGGGACAGGGGATAACTATGGCTACACCTTC. Its translation is CASSLGTGDNYGYTF.

The count of this clone is one. The chain joins TRBV27 to TRBJ1-6; no definite D call. This CDR3 is 14 amino acids long. With 3 bases removed from V and 10 bases from J, the gap between germline ends came to 13 bases. CDR1 MNHEY and CDR2 SMNVEV come from the germline V gene (reference sequence). The CDR3 protein is CASSFSETSSPLHF. The CDR3, as DNA: TGTGCCAGCAGTTTCTCTGAGACATCGTCACCCCTCCACTTT.

The chain combines TRBV24-1 with TRBJ2-1; 8 bases are a match to TRBD1. In germline, CDR1 is KGHDR, CDR2 SFDVKD. Trimming removed 0 bases from V and 7 bases from J; junction bases left unmatched: 7. This CDR3 has 16 residues. In DNA form, the CDR3 reads TGTGCCACCAGTGATTTGAGCCAGGGGGCAGGGAATGAGCAGTTCTTC. Translating gives CATSDLSQGAGNEQFF.

V usage is TRBV2 and J usage is TRBJ2-5, with 8 bases fitting TRBD2. V was clipped by 5 bases and J by 5 bases; unmatched bases: 16. CDR1 is SNHLY, CDR2 FYNNEI, per germline. The CDR3 length is 17 residues. The CDR3 reads CASSRTPGLVIRETQYF. The CDR3 coding sequence is TGTGCCAGCAGTCGCACCCCGGGACTAGTGATTAGGGAGACCCAGTACTTC. Supplemented by reference TRBV2 and TRBJ2-5, the full variable domain reads EPEVTQTPSHQVTQMGQEVILRCVPISNHLYFYWYRQILGQKVEFLVSFYNNEISEKSEIFDDQFSVERPDGSNFTLKIRSTKLEDSAMYFCASSRTPGLVIRETQYFGPGTRLLVL.

The V call is TRBV5-1, the J call TRBJ2-5, with 8 bases aligning to TRBD1. CDR3 length equals 15 residues. Germline V gene lookup returns CDR1 SGHRS and CDR2 YFSETQ. The V gene end was trimmed by 4 bases and the J gene end by 2 bases; junction bases not matched to a gene: 7. CDR3: CASSDQGAAQETQYF. CDR3 DNA: TGCGCCAGCAGCGACCAGGGGGCGGCACAAGAGACCCAGTACTTC.

This chain joins TRBV2 and TRBJ1-5, with 9 bases fitting TRBD1. The CDR3 is 15 amino acids. The V segment lost 6 bases and the J segment 7 bases; nucleotides outside the gene matches: 10. Germline CDR1 reads SNHLY; CDR2 reads FYNNEI. CDR3 amino acids: CASSELQGARQPQHF. The CDR3 nucleotides read TGTGCCAGCAGCGAACTACAGGGGGCTCGGCAGCCCCAGCATTTT.

V usage is TRBV7-3 and J usage is TRBJ1-2; unclear D gene. Germline CDR1 is SGHTA and CDR2 is FQGTGA. V was clipped by 5 bases and J by 2 bases, with 12 bases between them. The CDR3 has 14 amino acids. CDR3 DNA sequence: TGTGCCAGCAGCGTTACACGGAGAAACTATGGCTACACCTTC. Protein: CASSVTRRNYGYTF.

The gene calls are TRBV2 and TRBJ1-3; the D gene is possibly TRBD1 (6 bases). The CDR3 is made up of 13 amino acids. Trimming pared 6 bases from V and 7 bases from J, leaving 13 bases between. Germline CDR1 is SNHLY and CDR2 is FYNNEI. The DNA for the CDR3 is TGTGCCAGCAGCGCAGGACAGATGAACACCATATATTTT. This sequence encodes CASSAGQMNTIYF.

This clone was seen a single time. The genes are TRBV9 and TRBJ2-1, with D possibly being TRBD1 (5 bases). The CDR3 spans 15 residues. Germline CDR1 is SGDLS and CDR2 is YYNGEE. V lost 7 bases and J lost 1, with 15 bases in between. The CDR3 loop is CASGAGTVSYNEQFF. CDR3 DNA sequence: TGTGCCAGCGGGGCTGGTACCGTTTCCTACAATGAGCAGTTCTTC.

The CDR3 spells CAWAYGGGALHF. DNA of the CDR3: TGTGCCTGGGCTTATGGTGGCGGGGCCCTCCACTTT. This chain joins TRBV30 and TRBJ1-6; D is uncertain. Germline CDR1 is GTSNPN and CDR2 is SVGIG (reference sequence). This CDR3 has 12 amino acids. Trimming removed 5 bases from V and 14 bases from J, with 16 bases in between.

V and J are TRBV5-4 and TRBJ2-7; D is possibly TRBD1 (5 bases). The CDR3 covers 13 residues. Trimming cost V 3 bases and J 2 bases, with 9 bases left between them. Germline loops: CDR1 SGHNT, CDR2 YYREEE (reference sequence). CDR3 DNA: TGTGCCAGCAGCTGGGGCTCGGCCTACGAGCAGTACTTC. It translates to CASSWGSAYEQYF.